This TCR beta chain was sequenced during a study of blood T cell repertoires in COVID-19. Overall study context: Samples representing acute and convalescent COVID-19 were sourced from the United States, Italy and Spain. PBMCs, B-cell-depleted T cells, or T cells were the source of the cDNA or gDNA that made up the material.

The CDR3 length is 13 residues. Looked up from germline, CDR1 is GTSNPN and CDR2 is SVGIG (reference sequence). V trimming: 3 bases; J trimming: 7 bases; junction bases outside the gene matches: 5. In the original processing: The assay estimated nucleated cells by amplifying reference gene primers. TCRdb's table, derived via immunoSEQ multiplex PCR, lists solely in-frame clones and lacks some. For V, J and clone size, that table is used; D and trimming come from the DNA. Of around 180,000 clones listed, approximately 90% are singletons. What was sequenced was peripheral blood. The rearrangement joins TRBV30 to TRBJ1-4; 7 bases align to TRBD1. The receptor's source is a man between 60 and 75 years old with acute or convalescent COVID-19. The CDR3 nucleotides are TGTGCCTGGAGAGCAGGGGGAGGTGAAAAACTGTTTTTT. Its protein is CAWRAGGGEKLFF.